What follows are 18 T cell receptor beta chains derived from one specimen sequenced in a study of cytomegalovirus exposure and HLA in healthy donors. With 60 Vbeta and 13 Jbeta primers, the PCR was carried out. The protocol was immunoSEQ multiplex PCR, while the TCRdb copy is restricted to in-frame clones and leaves out a portion. The data show about 130,000 clones, with around four fifths seen just once and 1.4% to 1.5% held by the top ten. The sequenced material came from PBMCs. The receptors derive from a female donor in good health and CMV-seronegative.

The rearrangement joins TRBV30 to TRBJ2-6; 9 bases map to TRBD2. Germline V lookup: CDR1 GTSNPN, CDR2 SVGIG (reference sequence). The CDR3 runs to 20 residues. Germline trimming cut 1 base from V and 0 bases from J; bases unmatched to any gene: 13. The CDR3 spells CAWSAGGGDRKPSGANVLTF. DNA for the CDR3: TGTGCCTGGAGTGCAGGCGGGGGGGACAGAAAACCCTCTGGGGCCAACGTCCTGACTTTC.

The CDR3 protein is CASSLIPSADTQYF. CDR3 DNA sequence: TGTGCCAGCAGCTTAATCCCCTCCGCAGATACGCAGTATTTT. V gene TRBV7-3 combines with J gene TRBJ2-3; D gene uncertain. Trimming left V 1 base short and J 4 bases short, with 9 bases between. The CDR3 extends over 14 amino acids. Germline loops: CDR1 SGHTA, CDR2 FQGTGA. Variable domain in full (rest from reference TRBV7-3 and TRBJ2-3): GAGVSQTPSNKVTEKGKYVELRCDPISGHTALYWYRQSLGQGPEFLIYFQGTGAADDSGLPNDRFFAVRPEGSVSTLKIQRTERGDSAVYLCASSLIPSADTQYFGPGTRLTVL.

The J gene is TRBJ1-5, the V gene TRBV6-1; D not resolved. Per germline, CDR1 MNHNS and CDR2 SASEGT. Trimming took 6 bases from V and 5 from J, leaving 11 bases between them. The CDR3 sequence is 13 residues long. CDR3 amino acids: CASRYLLDQPQHF. CDR3 in DNA: TGTGCCAGCAGGTACCTACTAGATCAGCCCCAGCATTTT.

The CDR3 DNA is TGTGCCAGCAGCTTGAAACGGGCAGGGGCCTACGAGCAGTACTTC. Translation: CASSLKRAGAYEQYF. V usage is TRBV7-8 and J usage is TRBJ2-7; tentatively, D is TRBD1 (6 bases). V gave up 3 bases and J gave up 2 bases, with 14 bases separating them. CDR3 size: 15 residues. CDR1 is SGHVS and CDR2 is FQNEAQ in the germline V gene. The variable domain in full, completed from reference TRBV7-8 and TRBJ2-7, reads GAGVSQSPRYKVAKRGQDVALRCDPISGHVSLFWYQQALGQGPEFLTYFQNEAQLDKSGLPSDRFFAERPEGSVSTLKIQRTQQEDSAVYLCASSLKRAGAYEQYFGPGTRLTVT.

This clone was observed a single time. This chain links TRBV7-2 with TRBJ1-1, with TRBD1 identical over 9 bases. Germline CDR1 and CDR2: SGHTA and FQGNSA. The CDR3 runs 13 residues. V lost 5 bases, J lost 9 bases, and 7 bases stayed unmatched. CDR3 region: CASSLGTGRKAFF. CDR3 bases: TGTGCCAGCAGCCTGGGGACAGGGAGAAAAGCTTTCTTT.

J is TRBJ2-1 and V is TRBV28; 7 positions match TRBD1. Germline V gives CDR1 MDHEN, CDR2 SYDVKM. There are 16 residues in the CDR3. V lost 6 bases, J lost 0 bases, and 8 bases stayed unmatched. CDR3 nucleotides: TGTGCCAGCAGCCGCCCGACAGGGAGCTCCTACAATGAGCAGTTCTTC. Its translation is CASSRPTGSSYNEQFF.

This clone was recorded once. The chain is built from TRBV4-2 and TRBJ2-1, with TRBD2 matching 10 bases. With V trimmed by 0 bases and J by 15 bases, 11 bases remained unmatched. Germline V CDR1 and CDR2: LGHNA, YNFKEQ. CDR3 size: 15 residues. The chain's CDR3 is CASSQEEIAGGPRFF. The CDR3 DNA is TGTGCCAGCAGCCAAGAGGAGATAGCGGGAGGCCCCCGGTTCTTC.

This chain connects TRBV19 to TRBJ1-1, with D uncertain. From germline, CDR1 is LNHDA and CDR2 SQIVND (reference sequence). The V and J ends lost 5 bases and 0 bases respectively, with 13 bases between them. The CDR3 length is 15 residues. DNA for the CDR3: TGTGCCAGTAGTCCGGGATCGAGCATGAACACTGAAGCTTTCTTT. Residues: CASSPGSSMNTEAFF.

The chain employs TRBV6-6 and TRBJ2-7; D is possibly TRBD1 (5 bases). The V end was cut by 8 bases, the J end by 4 bases, with 12 bases between. CDR3 size: 12 residues. Germline V gene sequence: CDR1 MNHNY, CDR2 SVGAGI (reference sequence). The CDR3 nucleotides are TGTGCCAGCTGGCAGGGAAGGTACGAGCAGTACTTC. Protein sequence: CASWQGRYEQYF.

The rearrangement links TRBV10-1 to TRBJ2-2, with a weak D call TRBD1 (5 bases). Trimming stripped 10 bases from V and 3 bases from J, with 12 bases between. The CDR3 is 13 residues long. Germline lookup yields CDR1 WNHNN and CDR2 SYGVQD (reference sequence). CDR3: CATTDTYTGELFF. The CDR3 DNA sequence: TGCGCCACTACGGACACCTACACCGGGGAGCTGTTTTTT.

This chain joins TRBV16 and TRBJ1-4; maybe TRBD1 (5 bases). V was cut by 2 bases and J by 3 bases, with 10 bases left in between. The CDR3 is 15 residues long. CDR1 is KGHSY, CDR2 FQNENV, per germline. The CDR3 coding sequence is TGTGCCAGCAGCCAAAACGGGGGGTCTAATGAAAAACTGTTTTTT. It codes for CASSQNGGSNEKLFF.

With respect to this clone: Its ends do not fully match the called genes, so a read error is possible. The gene calls are TRBV4-1 and TRBJ2-4; TRBD2 aligns across 8 bases. The CDR3 runs 19 residues. In germline, CDR1 is MGHRA, CDR2 YSYEKL. The CDR3 region has the DNA TGCGCCAGCAGCCAAGATGAACAGCGGGAGACCCTAGCCAAAAACAGTCAGTACTTC. Translated: CASSQDEQRETLAKNSQYF.

The rearrangement uses TRBV15 and TRBJ1-5; 8 bases align to TRBD1. This CDR3 spans 14 amino acids. Trimming took 4 bases from V and 6 from J; bases not matched to a gene: 5. The germline CDR1 and CDR2 sequences are LNHNV and YYDKDF (reference sequence). The CDR3 nucleotides read TGTGCCACCAGCACCGGACAGGGAGGTCAGCCCCAGCATTTT. Amino acid sequence: CATSTGQGGQPQHF.

This clone was detected only a few times. This sequence joins TRBV19 and TRBJ1-2, with TRBD1 matching over 7 bases. There are 14 residues in the CDR3. Germline V gene sequence: CDR1 LNHDA, CDR2 SQIVND (reference sequence). V dropped 6 bases and J dropped 3; count of bases not matched to a gene: 7. DNA for the CDR3: TGTGCCAGTAGCCCTGGGGACAGAGACTATGGCTACACCTTC. Protein product: CASSPGDRDYGYTF.

This clone appeared a few times. V gene TRBV2 combines with J gene TRBJ2-2, with 7 bases matching TRBD1. V lost 7 bases and J lost 4; bases outside the gene matches: 0. Germline lookup yields CDR1 SNHLY and CDR2 FYNNEI. The CDR3 spans 12 residues. The DNA for the CDR3 is TGTGCCAGCACAGGGGGCACCGGGGAGCTGTTTTTT. Its translation: CASTGGTGELFF.

The genes are TRBV4-1 and TRBJ2-7; a weak D match, TRBD2 (6 bases). Germline assignment: CDR1 MGHRA and CDR2 YSYEKL. The CDR3 consists of 16 residues. V shed 5 bases and J shed 0 bases, with 17 bases lying between them. The CDR3 loop is CASSEFAAGSSYEQYF. CDR3 nucleotides: TGCGCCAGCAGCGAATTTGCGGCCGGGAGCTCCTACGAGCAGTACTTC.

The chain employs TRBV2 and TRBJ2-2; D is possibly TRBD2 (5 bases). V was pared by 7 bases and J by 5 bases, with 20 bases between. The CDR3 is 16 residues long. Germline values: CDR1 SNHLY, CDR2 FYNNEI. The CDR3 coding sequence is TGTGCCAGCACCAAACCGAGGGAAGGCGGAACCGGGGAGCTGTTTTTT. Translated: CASTKPREGGTGELFF. The full variable domain, with the rest looked up from reference TRBV2 and TRBJ2-2, is EPEVTQTPSHQVTQMGQEVILRCVPISNHLYFYWYRQILGQKVEFLVSFYNNEISEKSEIFDDQFSVERPDGSNFTLKIRSTKLEDSAMYFCASTKPREGGTGELFFGEGSRLTVL.

This chain connects TRBV11-2 to TRBJ2-7; TRBD1 aligns across 7 bases. Germline-derived CDR1 and CDR2 are SGHAT and FQNNGV. The CDR3 runs to 16 residues. Trimming took 5 bases from V and 0 from J; bases not matched to a gene: 10. Written as DNA, the CDR3 is TGTGCCAGCAGCCGAAAGACCGGGACAGCCTCCTACGAGCAGTACTTC. It encodes CASSRKTGTASYEQYF.